Here is one T cell receptor (beta chain) with its context. Its specificity is not known. This specimen comes from a study of identical twins. Everyone who donated was a healthy Caucasian. Per germline, CDR1 LGHNA and CDR2 YSLEER. V lost 0 bases and J lost 4; bases outside the gene matches: 7. CDR3 length equals 16 residues. TCRdb re-called the 5' RACE reads through MiXCR, storing one row per CDR3 protein. Found here are about 720,000 distinct CDR3 sequences, around 8.3% of them singletons; the top ten hold more than 0.75%. Regarding the study as a whole: Monozygotic twin pairs showed more out-of-frame TCR alpha sharing than models estimated. For out-of-frame alpha sequences shared by twins, low generation probability was in excess. The more abundant beta clonotypes in cord blood had fewer insertions, and memory repertoires did not show this.

The sample was also reused in another study, on yellow fever vaccine responses in identical twins.

The sequence came from a woman aged 18-29 years in good health. V is TRBV4-3 and J is TRBJ2-7; 9 nucleotides match TRBD1. Specimen: PBMCs. CDR3 sequence (DNA): TGCGCCAGCAGCCAAGAGGAGGGGACAGGGTGGTACGAGCAGTACTTC. Its translation is CASSQEEGTGWYEQYF.